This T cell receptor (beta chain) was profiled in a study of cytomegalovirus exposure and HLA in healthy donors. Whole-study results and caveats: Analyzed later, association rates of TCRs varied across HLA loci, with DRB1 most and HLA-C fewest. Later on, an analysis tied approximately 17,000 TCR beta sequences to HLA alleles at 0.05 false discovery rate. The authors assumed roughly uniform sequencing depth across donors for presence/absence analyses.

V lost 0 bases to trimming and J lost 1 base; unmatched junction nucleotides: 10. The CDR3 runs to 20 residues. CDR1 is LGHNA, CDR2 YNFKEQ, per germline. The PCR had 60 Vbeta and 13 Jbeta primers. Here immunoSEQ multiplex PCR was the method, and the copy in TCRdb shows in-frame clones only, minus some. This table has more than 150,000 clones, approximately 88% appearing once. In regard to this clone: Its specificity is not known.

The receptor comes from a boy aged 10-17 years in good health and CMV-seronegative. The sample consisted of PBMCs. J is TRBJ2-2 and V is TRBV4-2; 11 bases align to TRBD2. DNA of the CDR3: TGTGCCAGCAGCCAAGATCTAACTAGCGGGAGAAGGAAGAACACCGGGGAGCTGTTTTTT. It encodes CASSQDLTSGRRKNTGELFF.